These 21 T cell receptor beta chains were sequenced from one sample in a study of OX40 agonist ivuxolimab in advanced cancers. Here immunoSEQ multiplex PCR was the method, and the copy in TCRdb shows in-frame clones only, minus some. The data show around 23,000 clones, around 80% seen once. Here the sequenced sample was CD4+ or CD8+ T cells sorted from blood, taken in a trial of the OX40 agonist ivuxolimab. Every receptor here comes from an adult with an advanced solid tumor such as melanoma, head and neck, liver or kidney cancer.

V usage is TRBV11-2 and J usage is TRBJ1-1; the D is unclear. V shed 1 base and J shed 1 base, with 7 bases lying between them. Germline V gene lookup returns CDR1 SGHAT and CDR2 FQNNGV. CDR3 size: 14 residues. The CDR3 protein is CASSLVPGNTEAFF. CDR3 in DNA: TGTGCCAGCAGCTTAGTACCCGGGAACACTGAAGCTTTCTTT.

The rearrangement links TRBV5-6 to TRBJ2-5, with D uncertain. Germline V gives CDR1 SGHDT, CDR2 YYEEEE. Between the trimmed V and J ends, which lost 1 base and 5 bases, there was a span of 3 bases. CDR3 length: 11 residues. CDR3 DNA sequence: TGTGCCAGCAGCTTGTTGGAGACCCAGTACTTC. Its translation: CASSLLETQYF.

The CDR3 here is CASSYTAGTGKETQYF. Here the CDR3 DNA reads TGCGCCAGCAGCTATACCGCCGGGACAGGGAAAGAGACCCAGTACTTC. V usage is TRBV5-1 and J usage is TRBJ2-5; 9 nucleotides match TRBD1. The CDR3 consists of 16 residues. CDR1 SGHRS and CDR2 YFSETQ come from the germline V gene. The ends lost 3 bases at V and 3 bases at J; junction bases unmatched: 9.

The rearrangement joins TRBV10-2 to TRBJ2-2; 8 bases match TRBD2. The germline V gene encodes CDR1 WSHSY and CDR2 SAAADI. The CDR3 is made up of 14 amino acids. V was clipped by 4 bases and J by 4 bases; unmatched bases: 2. CDR3 region: CASSASGFTGELFF. In nucleotides, the CDR3 is TGCGCCAGCAGTGCTAGCGGGTTCACCGGGGAGCTGTTTTTT.

The chain links TRBV11-1 to TRBJ2-5; D unresolved. Trimming took 0 bases from V and 1 from J, leaving 9 bases between them. The CDR3 has 15 residues. In germline, CDR1 is SGHAT, CDR2 FQDESV (reference sequence). CDR3 nucleotides: TGTGCCAGCAGCTTAGCTCTTGGCAGCCAAGAGACCCAGTACTTC. Its translation is CASSLALGSQETQYF.

The chain is built from TRBV5-1 and TRBJ2-3, with 10 bases identical to TRBD2. The CDR3 covers 18 residues. J was trimmed by 2 bases and V by 0 bases; bases with no gene match: 9. CDR1 is SGHRS and CDR2 is YFSETQ in the germline V gene. CDR3: CASSLENLAGGTTDTQYF. In DNA form, the CDR3 reads TGCGCCAGCAGCTTGGAGAACTTAGCGGGGGGTACCACAGATACGCAGTATTTT.

This clone was observed a handful of times. The genes are TRBV7-9 and TRBJ2-3; D gene unclear. Germline lookup yields CDR1 SEHNR and CDR2 FQNEAQ (reference sequence). V was pared by 3 bases and J by 2 bases, with 9 bases between. The CDR3 has 14 amino acids. The CDR3 loop reads CASSFDGDTDTQYF. The CDR3, as DNA: TGTGCCAGCAGCTTCGACGGTGACACAGATACGCAGTATTTT.

V gene TRBV5-4 combines with J gene TRBJ2-7; TRBD2 matches 14 bases. V shed 0 bases and J 1 base; nucleotides not matched to a gene: 3. This CDR3 region has 17 residues. CDR1 SGHNT and CDR2 YYREEE come from the germline V gene (reference sequence). This CDR3 reads CASSLAGTSGGSYEQYF. The DNA of the CDR3 is TGTGCCAGCAGCTTGGCCGGGACTAGCGGGGGATCCTACGAGCAGTACTTC.

The CDR3 DNA reads TGTGCCAGCAGTACCCGAGGGGGACAGAGCTATGGCTACACCTTC. Its translation is CASSTRGGQSYGYTF. The chain carries TRBV2 and TRBJ1-2; TRBD1 agrees at 7 bases. After removal of 5 bases from V and 4 bases from J, the junction contained 10 bases not matched to a gene. Germline V gene data show CDR1 as SNHLY and CDR2 as FYNNEI. The CDR3 spans 15 residues. Combining the CDR3 with reference TRBV2 and TRBJ1-2 gives the whole variable domain EPEVTQTPSHQVTQMGQEVILRCVPISNHLYFYWYRQILGQKVEFLVSFYNNEISEKSEIFDDQFSVERPDGSNFTLKIRSTKLEDSAMYFCASSTRGGQSYGYTFGSGTRLTVV.

V and J are TRBV5-4 and TRBJ2-7, with 8 bases that match TRBD1. The germline gives CDR1 SGHNT, CDR2 YYREEE (reference sequence). The V segment lost 3 bases and the J segment 6 bases; nucleotides outside the gene matches: 2. This CDR3 contains 12 residues. This CDR3 reads CASSSTGVEQYF. The DNA of the CDR3 is TGTGCCAGCAGCTCGACAGGGGTCGAGCAGTACTTC.

The chain joins TRBV5-1 to TRBJ1-1, with D uncertain. V gave up 1 base and J gave up 4 bases, with 8 bases separating them. Germline values: CDR1 SGHRS, CDR2 YFSETQ. The CDR3 contains 13 residues. CDR3 in DNA: TGCGCCAGCAGCTTGAGGGAAGCCACTGAAGCTTTCTTT. Encoded protein: CASSLREATEAFF.

CDR3 amino acids: CASSKGTDNQPQHF. In nucleotides, the CDR3 is TGTGCCAGCAGCAAAGGGACAGACAATCAGCCCCAGCATTTT. The chain joins TRBV9 to TRBJ1-5; TRBD1 matches at 7 bases. This CDR3 contains 14 residues. The germline CDR1 and CDR2 sequences are SGDLS and YYNGEE. V lost 4 bases and J lost 3; bases outside the gene matches: 4.

This chain uses TRBV2 with TRBJ2-7; 8 nucleotides agree with TRBD1. Germline lookup yields CDR1 SNHLY and CDR2 FYNNEI. The V gene end was trimmed by 8 bases and the J gene end by 3 bases; junction bases not matched to a gene: 6. This CDR3 comprises 13 residues. The CDR3 DNA reads TGTGCCAGCTTAGACAGGGGTCGCTACGAGCAGTACTTC. This codes for CASLDRGRYEQYF.

CDR3 bases: TGCAGCGTTGGGGGGACTAGCGGGAGGCAGCTCGGGAGGGAGCAGTACTTC. Its translation is CSVGGTSGRQLGREQYF. The gene calls are TRBV29-1 and TRBJ2-7; 15 nucleotides line up with TRBD2. CDR1 is SQVTM and CDR2 is ANQGSEA in the germline V gene. The CDR3 is 17 amino acids. Trimming removed 4 bases from V and 7 bases from J; junction bases left unmatched: 14.

The V call is TRBV2, the J call TRBJ1-1; 11 nucleotides align to TRBD1. J gave up 1 base and V 7 bases, and 5 bases lay outside the gene matches. The CDR3 is made up of 15 amino acids. Per germline, CDR1 SNHLY and CDR2 FYNNEI. The CDR3 region is CASNPGTGGNTEAFF. CDR3 sequence (DNA): TGTGCCAGCAATCCCGGGACAGGGGGGAACACTGAAGCTTTCTTT. Using reference TRBV2 and TRBJ1-1 for the parts outside the CDR3, the full variable domain is EPEVTQTPSHQVTQMGQEVILRCVPISNHLYFYWYRQILGQKVEFLVSFYNNEISEKSEIFDDQFSVERPDGSNFTLKIRSTKLEDSAMYFCASNPGTGGNTEAFFGQGTRLTVV.

This chain joins TRBV9 and TRBJ2-7, with TRBD1 identical over 8 bases. This CDR3 has 15 residues. Per the germline V gene, CDR1 is SGDLS and CDR2 is YYNGEE. J was trimmed by 2 bases and V by 3 bases; bases with no gene match: 7. For the CDR3, the DNA is TGTGCCAGCAGCGCCGGGACAGGTCTAGCCTACGAGCAGTACTTC. It encodes CASSAGTGLAYEQYF.

The chain uses TRBV19 and TRBJ1-1; TRBD1 aligns across 8 bases. The CDR3 has 15 amino acids. With V trimmed by 5 bases and J by 7 bases, 12 bases remained unmatched. Germline loops: CDR1 LNHDA, CDR2 SQIVND (reference sequence). CDR3 in amino acids: CASSARQGSEGEAFF. The CDR3 bases are TGTGCCAGTAGTGCTAGACAGGGGTCGGAGGGTGAAGCTTTCTTT.

V is TRBV6-1 and J is TRBJ2-7; 9 bases line up with TRBD2. Trimming took 5 bases from V and 2 from J; bases not matched to a gene: 7. Germline CDR1 reads MNHNS; CDR2 reads SASEGT. This CDR3 region has 15 residues. The CDR3 DNA reads TGTGCCAGCAGTACAACGACTAGCGGAACCTACGAGCAGTACTTC. Its translation is CASSTTTSGTYEQYF.

The chain is built from TRBV10-3 and TRBJ1-1, with TRBD1 identical over 10 bases. CDR3 length: 16 amino acids. The V gene's germline CDR1 is ENHRY and CDR2 SYGVKD. Losses at the gene ends were 0 bases for V and 8 bases for J; bases not matched to a gene: 9. DNA for the CDR3: TGTGCCATCAGTGAGTCTACGGGACAGGGGCCTTTAGAAGCTTTCTTT. Translated, it gives CAISESTGQGPLEAFF.

The chain carries TRBV6-5 and TRBJ1-3; D is undetermined. CDR1 is MNHEY and CDR2 is SVGAGI in the germline V gene. This CDR3 has 13 residues. V dropped 4 bases and J dropped 0 bases, with 4 bases sitting between them. Here the CDR3 DNA reads TGTGCCAGCAGTTTCGTCTCTGGAAACACCATATATTTT. Its translation: CASSFVSGNTIYF.

The V call is TRBV28, the J call TRBJ2-7; D perhaps matches TRBD1 (5 bases). V was shortened by 10 bases and J by 0 bases, with 13 bases between the two germline ends. The V gene's germline CDR1 is MDHEN and CDR2 SYDVKM. The CDR3 runs 13 residues. The DNA for the CDR3 is TGTGCCACCCGGACACTTAACTCCTACGAGCAGTACTTC. Amino acids: CATRTLNSYEQYF.